What follows are 8 T cell receptor beta chains derived from one specimen sequenced in a study of regulatory T cells in long-lasting Graves disease. As for time point: newly diagnosed GD, antithyroid drugs for less than 3 months. RNA extracted from PBMCs served as the sequencing template. The TCR beta library used iRepertoire HTBI primers with Arm-PCR amplification of CDR3. TCRdb re-derived calls from the multiplex PCR reads in MiXCR, one entry per CDR3 protein. The sample lists around 250,000 distinct CDR3 sequences, 15% to 20% occurring once. In addition, the sample was reused for a study of T cells in Graves' hyperthyroidism and ophthalmopathy.

The specimen was peripheral blood mononuclear cells (PBMCs), collected at new diagnosis, from a patient treated with antithyroid drugs. The receptors derive from a woman younger than 45 with Graves disease.

The chain combines TRBV12-5 with TRBJ1-2; TRBD1 might be the D (5 bases). The CDR3 spans 13 residues. V lost 2 bases and J lost 4, with 8 bases in between. CDR1 and CDR2 from the germline V gene are LGHNT and FRNRAP. CDR3 nucleotides: TGTGCTAGTGGTTTGTCAGGGTTCTATGGCTACACCTTC. Residues: CASGLSGFYGYTF.

This clonotype has ten or more counts. V and J are TRBV15 and TRBJ1-4; 7 bases match TRBD1. Trimming removed 0 bases from V and 8 bases from J; junction bases left unmatched: 9. Germline loops: CDR1 LNHNV, CDR2 YYDKDF (reference sequence). This CDR3 comprises 16 residues. Here the CDR3 reads CATSRDQGGLGEKLFF. CDR3 bases: TGTGCCACCAGCAGAGATCAGGGGGGACTTGGCGAAAAACTGTTTTTT.

This clonotype has just one count. V gene TRBV4-1 combines with J gene TRBJ2-2; TRBD1 matches 10 bases. CDR3 length: 17 amino acids. V lost 3 bases and J lost 6; bases outside the gene matches: 10. The germline V gene encodes CDR1 MGHRA and CDR2 YSYEKL. DNA for the CDR3: TGCGCCAGCAGCCAGACGACCGGGACAGGGGTAGCCGGGGAGCTGTTTTTT. Its translation: CASSQTTGTGVAGELFF.

This chain uses TRBV28 with TRBJ2-1; 10 bases fit TRBD1. The CDR3 has 15 amino acids. CDR1 is MDHEN, CDR2 SYDVKM, per germline. V was pared by 4 bases and J by 5 bases, with 5 bases of the junction left unmatched. The CDR3 protein is CASSYRDRGNNEQFF. The CDR3 region has the DNA TGTGCCAGCAGTTACCGGGACAGGGGAAACAATGAGCAGTTCTTC.

The rearrangement joins TRBV29-1 to TRBJ2-7; 12 bases map to TRBD1. J lost 0 bases, V lost 2 bases, and 2 bases had no gene match. The CDR3 runs to 15 residues. Per the germline V gene, CDR1 is SQVTM and CDR2 is ANQGSEA. This chain's CDR3 is CSVEWDRGHSYEQYF. DNA of the CDR3: TGCAGCGTTGAATGGGACAGGGGGCACTCCTACGAGCAGTACTTC.

This clonotype was recorded many times. The V call is TRBV20-1, the J call TRBJ2-7; D perhaps matches TRBD1 (7 bases). The V end was cut by 3 bases, the J end by 0 bases, with 15 bases between. This CDR3 contains 15 residues. The V gene's germline CDR1 is DFQATT and CDR2 SNEGSKA (reference sequence). CDR3 protein: CSASDGGTVSYEQYF. The CDR3 DNA sequence: TGCAGTGCTAGTGATGGGGGGACAGTCTCCTACGAGCAGTACTTC.

This clonotype was counted ten times or more. This sequence joins TRBV2 and TRBJ1-4; D not resolved. Germline assignment: CDR1 SNHLY and CDR2 FYNNEI. The CDR3 is 14 amino acids. Trimming took 7 bases from V and 8 from J, leaving 17 bases between them. DNA for the CDR3: TGTGCCAGCAAAACCCGAATGGGGAAGGAAAAACTGTTTTTT. Encoded protein: CASKTRMGKEKLFF.

This clonotype was counted many times. The chain links TRBV6-9 to TRBJ1-2; a weak D match, TRBD1 (6 bases). The ends were cut back, 3 bases at V and 8 bases at J, with 16 bases in the middle. The germline CDR1 and CDR2 sequences are MNHGY and SVAAGI. The CDR3 has 14 amino acids. The CDR3 sequence: CASSYLQGTGGYTF. DNA for the CDR3: TGTGCCAGCAGTTACTTACAGGGTACGGGGGGCTACACCTTC.